The 17 T cell receptor beta chains reported below all come from one sample, sequenced in a study of blood T cell repertoires in COVID-19. TCRdb's copy holds only in-frame clones and misses some; the assay was immunoSEQ multiplex PCR. In the table there are about 190,000 clones, 90% of which are singletons. Input material: peripheral blood. These receptors all come from a man in his fifties or sixties with acute or convalescent COVID-19.

The gene calls are TRBV27 and TRBJ2-2; 7 positions agree with TRBD2. V gave up 4 bases and J gave up 5 bases; unmatched junction bases: 7. Germline CDR1 MNHEY, CDR2 SMNVEV (reference sequence). The CDR3 covers 15 residues. CDR3 coding DNA: TGTGCCAGCAGTTATCTAGCGGCACCAACCGGGGAGCTGTTTTTT. Translating gives CASSYLAAPTGELFF.

Here the CDR3 DNA reads TGTGCCAGCAGGTTTGGGGCGAACACCATATATTTT. It yields the protein CASRFGANTIYF. V is TRBV28 and J is TRBJ1-3; a possible D gene is TRBD1 (5 bases). The V gene lost 6 bases and the J gene lost 7 bases, with 10 bases spanning the gap. Germline loops: CDR1 MDHEN, CDR2 SYDVKM. The CDR3 loop spans 12 amino acids.

This rearrangement joins TRBV7-2 to TRBJ2-5; 13 bases are shared with TRBD2. The junction had 8 bases not matched to a gene; V was cut back by 4 bases and J by 3 bases. Germline V gene sequence: CDR1 SGHTA, CDR2 FQGNSA. The CDR3 is 17 amino acids. CDR3 amino acids: CASSSGLAGPYKETQYF. The CDR3 DNA follows: TGTGCCAGCAGCTCGGGACTAGCGGGACCGTACAAAGAGACCCAGTACTTC.

This clone was detected only once. The chain combines TRBV11-2 with TRBJ2-7, with TRBD1 matching 7 bases. CDR3 length: 15 amino acids. V gave up 5 bases and J gave up 3 bases; unmatched junction bases: 10. Looked up from germline, CDR1 is SGHAT and CDR2 is FQNNGV. The CDR3 region is CASSQGQLINYEQYF. For the CDR3, the DNA is TGTGCCAGCAGCCAGGGACAGCTAATAAACTACGAGCAGTACTTC.

The CDR3 spells CASSLVYDRQETQYF. The DNA of the CDR3 is TGTGCCAGCAGCTTAGTTTACGACAGACAAGAGACCCAGTACTTC. This rearrangement joins TRBV7-8 to TRBJ2-5, with D tentatively TRBD1 (5 bases). CDR1 is SGHVS, CDR2 FQNEAQ, per germline. With 1 base removed from V and 2 bases from J, the gap between germline ends came to 11 bases. The length of the CDR3 is 15 residues.

The chain links TRBV3-1 (or the pseudogene TRBV3-2) to TRBJ2-2, with D maybe TRBD2 (5 bases). Per the germline V gene, CDR1 is LGHDT and CDR2 is YNNKEL (reference sequence). Deletions cut 2 bases from V and 0 bases from J, with 10 bases between. This CDR3 contains 16 residues. The CDR3 is CASSQSELANTGELFF. CDR3 sequence (DNA): TGTGCCAGCAGCCAATCAGAACTAGCGAACACCGGGGAGCTGTTTTTT.

A single count supports this clone. The chain links TRBV6-5 to TRBJ2-2; D gene unclear. The CDR3 totals 16 residues. Trimming shortened V by 0 bases and J by 3 bases, and 11 bases separated the two germline ends. CDR1 and CDR2 (germline): MNHEY, SVGAGI. The CDR3 sequence: CASSYSVVVHTGELFF. CDR3 DNA: TGTGCCAGCAGTTACTCGGTGGTAGTACACACCGGGGAGCTGTTTTTT.

The chain carries TRBV28 and TRBJ1-6; TRBD1 aligns across 7 bases. CDR3 length equals 15 residues. With 5 bases clipped from V and 7 bases from J, the junction kept 8 bases outside the gene matches. Germline loops: CDR1 MDHEN, CDR2 SYDVKM. As DNA, the CDR3 is TGTGCCAGCAGTGGTACCCGGGACAGAAATTCACCCCTCCACTTT. This gives the protein CASSGTRDRNSPLHF.

The genes are TRBV5-1 and TRBJ2-5; 8 bases map to TRBD2. The germline CDR1 and CDR2 sequences are SGHRS and YFSETQ. The CDR3 extends over 15 amino acids. Trimming at V came to 1 base and at J to 5 bases, leaving 7 bases not matched to a gene. The CDR3 DNA reads TGCGCCAGCAGCTTGAGTGCGGGGGGAATGGAGACCCAGTACTTC. Encoded protein: CASSLSAGGMETQYF.

This chain links TRBV12-3 or TRBV12-4 with TRBJ2-5; D not certain. V dropped 2 bases and J dropped 5 bases, with 6 bases sitting between them. The CDR3 has 12 amino acids. DNA of the CDR3: TGTGCCAGCAGTTTAAACACGGAGACCCAGTACTTC. Translation: CASSLNTETQYF.

V usage is TRBV6-6 and J usage is TRBJ2-7; D is possibly TRBD2 (6 bases). The germline V gene has CDR1 MNHNY and CDR2 SVGAGI (reference sequence). Between the trimmed V and J ends, which lost 8 bases and 5 bases, there was a span of 10 bases. The CDR3 has 11 amino acids. The CDR3 nucleotides are TGTGCCAGCCTGGGGGGTAACGAGCAGTACGTC. Its protein product is CASLGGNEQYV.

The rearrangement links TRBV9 to TRBJ2-7; 7 bases fit TRBD1. V dropped 3 bases and J dropped 5; count of bases not matched to a gene: 8. There are 14 residues in the CDR3. CDR1 SGDLS and CDR2 YYNGEE come from the germline V gene. The CDR3 reads CASSAHDRVDEQYF. In DNA form, the CDR3 reads TGTGCCAGCAGCGCCCATGACAGGGTTGACGAGCAGTACTTC.

The chain carries TRBV28 and TRBJ1-1, with 8 bases matching TRBD1. CDR3 length equals 15 residues. V lost 4 bases and J lost 4; bases outside the gene matches: 8. Germline loops: CDR1 MDHEN, CDR2 SYDVKM. In nucleotides, the CDR3 is TGTGCCAGCAGTTACGGGACAGGAGTGAGCACTGAAGCTTTCTTT. Amino acid sequence: CASSYGTGVSTEAFF.

Worth noting for this clone: This sample also contains other DNA sequences that code for the same CDR3. The chain carries TRBV11-3 and TRBJ1-1, with TRBD1 matching over 9 bases. The junction had 6 bases not matched to a gene; V was cut back by 3 bases and J by 7 bases. The CDR3 consists of 14 residues. Germline V gene data show CDR1 as SGHNT and CDR2 as YENEEA. The CDR3 sequence: CASSLGQGYGEAFF. The DNA of the CDR3 is TGTGCCAGCAGCTTGGGACAGGGATATGGTGAAGCTTTCTTT.

The J gene is TRBJ2-2, the V gene TRBV9; D not resolved. This CDR3 region has 13 residues. Trimming removed 1 base from V and 4 bases from J, with 5 bases in between. Germline loops: CDR1 SGDLS, CDR2 YYNGEE. Written as DNA, the CDR3 is TGTGCCAGCAGCGTATCTCTCACCGGGGAGCTGTTTTTT. Encoded protein: CASSVSLTGELFF.

This rearrangement joins TRBV14 to TRBJ1-2; 7 bases match TRBD1. V shed 5 bases, J shed 8 bases, and the junction held 8 bases outside the gene matches. The CDR3 totals 13 residues. Looked up from germline, CDR1 is SGHDN and CDR2 is FVKESK. The DNA of the CDR3 is TGTGCCAGCAGCACGACTACAGGGGTCGGCTACACCTTC. Its translation: CASSTTTGVGYTF.

The genes are TRBV6-5 and TRBJ2-1, with TRBD2 as a possible D gene (7 bases). The CDR3 runs to 15 residues. In germline, CDR1 is MNHEY, CDR2 SVGAGI. V lost 6 bases to trimming and J lost 7 bases, with 19 bases between them. The CDR3 loop is CASSLRGAGWNEQFF. CDR3 DNA sequence: TGTGCCAGCAGCCTTCGGGGGGCAGGGTGGAATGAGCAGTTCTTC.